This TCR beta chain emerged from a study of T cell responses to AZD1222 COVID-19 vaccine. General study findings and limits: Across the whole spike, CD4 TCRs peaked at regions 160-218 and 743-854.

A word on this clone: Its cognate antigen is unknown.

Some clones are missing from TCRdb's copy, which holds only in-frame ones; the method was immunoSEQ multiplex PCR. This sample yields 110,000 or so clones, of which over 75% are seen a single time; 9.5% to 15% belongs to the top ten. This CDR3 is built from 16 residues. Germline CDR1 reads SGHVS; CDR2 reads FNYEAQ. V trimming: 5 bases; J trimming: 7 bases; junction bases outside the gene matches: 14. Sequencing used peripheral blood, obtained on day 0 of MenACWY control vaccination. The rearrangement joins TRBV7-6 to TRBJ1-2; 9 bases match TRBD1. This sequence was found in an adult in good health. CDR3 loop: CASSAGQGGQMGGYTF. CDR3 nucleotide sequence: TGTGCCAGCAGCGCGGGACAGGGTGGTCAAATGGGTGGCTACACCTTC.